One and the same sample provided the 28 T cell receptor beta chains below, sequenced in a study of Graves' ophthalmopathy and Graves' hyperthyroidism. For repertoire sequencing, the TCR beta CDR3 regions were amplified from RNA transcripts. The library came from an HTBI-primed first-round RT-PCR and a second-round multiplex PCR. From the multiplex PCR reads, TCRdb called clonotypes with MiXCR, one entry per CDR3 protein. The data hold under 250,000 distinct CDR3 sequences, with roughly a fifth observed a single time. Sequencing was done on a sample of peripheral blood. Receptor source: a woman between 50 and 59 years old with Graves' ophthalmopathy.

This clonotype has at least ten counts. CDR3 DNA: TGTGCCAGCAGACCAGCGGGGCTATTCCAAGAGACCCAGTACTTC. Its protein is CASRPAGLFQETQYF. The chain uses TRBV7-9 and TRBJ2-5; 7 nucleotides agree with TRBD2. Germline loops: CDR1 SEHNR, CDR2 FQNEAQ (reference sequence). The CDR3 spans 15 residues. Losses at the gene ends were 6 bases for V and 1 base for J; bases not matched to a gene: 8.

This clonotype came up a few times. The rearrangement joins TRBV12-3 or TRBV12-4 to TRBJ1-1; TRBD1 matches at 8 bases. The J segment lost 4 bases and the V segment lost 5 bases, leaving 6 bases of the junction unmatched. The CDR3 runs to 14 residues. The CDR3 sequence: CASSPSGQGTEAFF. In DNA, the CDR3 is TGTGCCAGCAGTCCCTCCGGACAGGGCACTGAAGCTTTCTTT.

This clonotype was observed many times. This rearrangement joins TRBV20-1 to TRBJ1-6; tentative D call: TRBD1 (5 bases). V lost 0 bases and J 6 bases, leaving 15 bases between the germline ends. Germline-derived CDR1 and CDR2 are DFQATT and SNEGSKA (reference sequence). This CDR3 contains 16 residues. The CDR3 sequence: CSARDQGHRSNSPLHF. The CDR3, as DNA: TGCAGTGCTAGAGATCAAGGGCACAGGAGTAATTCACCCCTCCACTTT.

This clonotype has at least ten counts. The chain has TRBV20-1 and TRBJ2-2, with unresolved D. The V gene's germline CDR1 is DFQATT and CDR2 SNEGSKA (reference sequence). Trimming took 4 bases from V and 0 from J, leaving 6 bases between them. The CDR3 extends over 13 amino acids. CDR3: CSAMGTNTGELFF. The CDR3 DNA follows: TGCAGTGCTATGGGGACGAACACCGGGGAGCTGTTTTTT.

Ten or more counts support this clonotype. V is TRBV2 and J is TRBJ2-7; the D is unclear. The CDR3 loop spans 13 amino acids. Germline assignment: CDR1 SNHLY and CDR2 FYNNEI. Trimming removed 3 bases at V and 4 bases at J, with 10 bases between. DNA of the CDR3: TGTGCCAGCAGTGAGGCAAACCGTTACGAGCAGTACTTC. This gives the protein CASSEANRYEQYF.

The chain recombines TRBV2 with TRBJ2-3; 11 bases are shared with TRBD2. V was clipped by 7 bases and J by 0 bases; unmatched bases: 6. The germline V gene encodes CDR1 SNHLY and CDR2 FYNNEI. The CDR3 is 16 residues long. The CDR3 here is CASNDRTSGSTDTQYF. CDR3 nucleotide sequence: TGTGCCAGCAATGACCGGACTAGCGGGAGCACAGATACGCAGTATTTT.

The sample holds many counts of this clonotype. The V and J genes are TRBV7-2 and TRBJ2-7; D is possibly TRBD2 (6 bases). CDR1 and CDR2 (germline): SGHTA, FQGNSA. The length of the CDR3 is 15 residues. Trimming left V 2 bases short and J 1 base short, with 12 bases between. DNA of the CDR3: TGTGCCAGCAGCTTACAAGCGGGCCCATCCTACGAGCAGTACTTC. Encoded protein: CASSLQAGPSYEQYF. The full variable domain, its missing parts supplied by reference TRBV7-2 and TRBJ2-7, is GAGVSQSPSNKVTEKGKDVELRCDPISGHTALYWYRQSLGQGLEFLIYFQGNSAPDKSGLPSDRFSAERTGGSVSTLTIQRTQQEDSAVYLCASSLQAGPSYEQYFGPGTRLTVT.

This clonotype has a handful of counts. The chain uses TRBV5-1 and TRBJ2-4, with 10 bases matching TRBD2. The CDR3 has 15 residues. V lost 1 base to trimming and J lost 4 bases; unmatched junction nucleotides: 2. CDR1 is SGHRS and CDR2 is YFSETQ in the germline V gene. Written as DNA, the CDR3 is TGCGCCAGCAGCTTGCTAGCGGGAGATAAAAACATTCAGTACTTC. Translating gives CASSLLAGDKNIQYF. The full variable domain, completed using reference TRBV5-1 and TRBJ2-4, is KAGVTQTPRYLIKTRGQQVTLSCSPISGHRSVSWYQQTPGQGLQFLFEYFSETQRNKGNFPGRFSGRQFSNSRSEMNVSTLELGDSALYLCASSLLAGDKNIQYFGAGTRLSVL.

Only one count was recorded for this clonotype. The chain combines TRBV6-2 or TRBV6-3 with TRBJ2-7; tentatively, D is TRBD1 (6 bases). This CDR3 has 13 amino acids. The germline CDR1 and CDR2 sequences are MNHEY and SVGEGT. V was clipped by 9 bases and J by 6 bases, with 18 bases between them. Here the CDR3 DNA reads TGTGCCAGTGCGGACAGTGGCCGGGGCGAGCAGTACTTC. It translates to CASADSGRGEQYF.

This chain connects TRBV11-2 to TRBJ1-2; a weak D match, TRBD1 (5 bases). Trimming removed 8 bases at V and 0 bases at J, with 10 bases between. CDR3 size: 13 residues. CDR1 and CDR2 from the germline V gene are SGHAT and FQNNGV. The CDR3 bases are TGTGCCAGCGCCGGGGCTGCTAACTATGGCTACACCTTC. It yields the protein CASAGAANYGYTF.

This chain joins TRBV12-3 or TRBV12-4 and TRBJ1-6, with D possibly being TRBD1 (5 bases). The ends were cut back, 6 bases at V and 7 bases at J, with 16 bases in the middle. This CDR3 has 15 amino acids. The CDR3 region is CASSLRRGGNSPLHF. The CDR3 bases are TGTGCCAGCAGCCTGCGGAGGGGTGGAAATTCACCCCTCCACTTT.

This clonotype was observed at least ten times. V usage is TRBV11-2 and J usage is TRBJ2-7; D may be TRBD2 (5 bases). The V gene's germline CDR1 is SGHAT and CDR2 FQNNGV. The CDR3 sequence is 12 residues long. V was trimmed by 4 bases and J by 4 bases, leaving 8 bases between them. CDR3 nucleotides: TGTGCCAGCAGCTCGGGGTTTTACGAGCAGTACTTC. Translation: CASSSGFYEQYF.

This clonotype has at least ten counts. The chain recombines TRBV5-1 with TRBJ2-5; D not resolved. Germline CDR1 is SGHRS and CDR2 is YFSETQ. Trimming took 0 bases from V and 5 from J, leaving 5 bases between them. This CDR3 has 12 residues. CDR3 DNA sequence: TGCGCCAGCAGCTTGGCCGACGAGACCCAGTACTTC. Translating gives CASSLADETQYF.

As regards this clonotype: The junction departs from the called germline gene at one end, perhaps through a read error. This sequence joins TRBV5-1 and TRBJ2-5, with 9 nucleotides matching TRBD2. Germline V gene sequence: CDR1 SGHRS, CDR2 YFSETQ. The length of the CDR3 is 19 residues. The CDR3, as DNA: TGCGCCAGCAGCAGACTATTTAGCGGGAGCGGGGGGCTCCAAGAGACCCAGTGCTTC. This encodes CASSRLFSGSGGLQETQCF.

This clonotype was counted between two and nine times. The chain employs TRBV12-3 or TRBV12-4 and TRBJ1-1; D gene ambiguous. V lost 2 bases and J 7 bases, leaving 8 bases between the germline ends. CDR3 length equals 12 residues. The CDR3 sequence: CASSLSFSEAFF. The CDR3 region has the DNA TGTGCCAGCAGTTTATCTTTCAGTGAAGCTTTCTTT.

This clonotype occurred many times. This chain uses TRBV5-1 with TRBJ1-2, with 7 bases identical to TRBD1. There are 16 residues in the CDR3. Germline V CDR1 and CDR2: SGHRS, YFSETQ. J was trimmed by 1 base and V by 2 bases; bases with no gene match: 8. DNA for the CDR3: TGCGCCAGCAGCTTTGGACAGGAAGGACGTAACTATGGCTACACCTTC. It encodes CASSFGQEGRNYGYTF.

The chain recombines TRBV6-5 with TRBJ1-2; 9 positions agree with TRBD1. The germline gives CDR1 MNHEY, CDR2 SVGAGI. The trim removed 4 bases at V and 8 bases at J, leaving 14 bases unmatched. There are 16 residues in the CDR3. CDR3 amino acids: CASSSSAGQGLRGYTF. In nucleotides, the CDR3 is TGTGCCAGCAGTTCCTCCGCGGGACAGGGTTTGCGAGGCTACACCTTC.

The chain has TRBV5-1 and TRBJ2-7, with D perhaps matching TRBD2 (6 bases). CDR1 and CDR2 from the germline V gene are SGHRS and YFSETQ. This CDR3 region has 16 residues. Trimming stripped 0 bases from V and 1 base from J, with 14 bases between. The DNA of the CDR3 is TGCGCCAGCAGCTTGGAACCGGGACTCTCATCCTACGAGCAGTACTTC. Translated, it gives CASSLEPGLSSYEQYF.

This clonotype was recorded many times. The chain combines TRBV2 with TRBJ1-5; TRBD1 might be the D (6 bases). Germline assignment: CDR1 SNHLY and CDR2 FYNNEI. The V end was cut by 7 bases, the J end by 4 bases, with 14 bases between. This CDR3 region has 14 residues. CDR3: CASTLGTRNQPQHF. DNA of the CDR3: TGTGCCAGCACCCTGGGGACAAGGAATCAGCCCCAGCATTTT.

The sample holds many counts of this clonotype. V usage is TRBV4-1 and J usage is TRBJ2-2; 11 bases fit TRBD2. CDR3 length equals 18 residues. The junction had 7 bases not matched to a gene; V was cut back by 4 bases and J by 0 bases. Germline assignment: CDR1 MGHRA and CDR2 YSYEKL. The CDR3, as DNA: TGCGCCAGCAGCCCCGGGACTAGCGGATCAGCGAACACCGGGGAGCTGTTTTTT. It encodes CASSPGTSGSANTGELFF.

Note on this clonotype: At one of its ends the junction is not consistent with the germline gene, which may arise from a read error. The chain links TRBV30 to TRBJ2-5; TRBD1 matches 12 bases. The CDR3 runs to 15 residues. Germline V gene data show CDR1 as GTSNPN and CDR2 as SVGIG (reference sequence). The CDR3 reads CAWKPGQGAGETLYF. CDR3 in DNA: TGTGCCTGGAAACCGGGACAGGGGGCCGGAGAGACCCTGTACTTC.

This clonotype was counted many times. The rearrangement uses TRBV12-3 or TRBV12-4 and TRBJ1-1; D is perhaps TRBD1 (5 bases). V was pared by 5 bases and J by 1 base, with 14 bases between. The CDR3 is made up of 15 amino acids. CDR3 protein: CASSRTGAGNTEAFF. The CDR3 nucleotides read TGTGCCAGCAGTAGAACAGGTGCCGGGAACACTGAAGCTTTCTTT.

This clonotype was found a few times. The chain employs TRBV6-2 or TRBV6-3 and TRBJ2-7, with unresolved D. Between the trimmed V and J ends, which lost 7 bases and 5 bases, there was a span of 9 bases. The CDR3 is made up of 11 amino acids. CDR1 and CDR2 from the germline V gene are MNHEY and SVGEGT. The CDR3 here is CASTHLHEQYF. In DNA, the CDR3 is TGTGCCAGCACTCACCTTCACGAGCAGTACTTC.

This clonotype has ten or more counts. The chain has TRBV12-3 or TRBV12-4 and TRBJ1-6; unclear D gene. CDR3 length: 13 amino acids. Trimming shortened V by 3 bases and J by 10 bases, and 10 bases separated the two germline ends. DNA for the CDR3: TGTGCCAGCAGTTTGACCACGGAGTCACCCCTCCACTTT. This translates into CASSLTTESPLHF.

This clonotype was recorded at least ten times. The chain employs TRBV24-1 and TRBJ2-7; possibly TRBD1 for D (6 bases). V was shortened by 3 bases and J by 4 bases, with 9 bases between the two germline ends. Germline assignment: CDR1 KGHDR and CDR2 SFDVKD. CDR3 length: 13 amino acids. The CDR3 nucleotides are TGTGCCACCAGTGATCCTGGACAGTACGAGCAGTACTTC. This sequence encodes CATSDPGQYEQYF.

This clonotype was counted many times. The chain is built from TRBV15 and TRBJ1-3; 8 bases agree with TRBD1. The CDR3 loop spans 14 amino acids. Per the germline V gene, CDR1 is LNHNV and CDR2 is YYDKDF (reference sequence). Unmatched junction bases numbered 3, after V lost 5 bases and J lost 3 bases. The CDR3 region has the DNA TGTGCCACCAGCCCGGACAGGGTTGGAAACACCATATATTTT. It specifies CATSPDRVGNTIYF.

The J gene is TRBJ1-2, the V gene TRBV2, with D unresolved. CDR1 is SNHLY, CDR2 FYNNEI, per germline. The CDR3 contains 14 residues. V lost 9 bases and J lost 4, with 18 bases in between. CDR3 residues: CARPGLGIGYGYTF. For the CDR3, the DNA is TGTGCCAGACCCGGACTGGGGATCGGCTATGGCTACACCTTC.

This clonotype was recorded at least ten times. The chain uses TRBV28 and TRBJ2-7; 8 nucleotides match TRBD2. Germline CDR1 is MDHEN and CDR2 is SYDVKM. CDR3 size: 16 residues. After removal of 3 bases from V and 3 bases from J, the junction contained 10 bases not matched to a gene. Here the CDR3 DNA reads TGTGCCAGCAGTTTTTATACTAGCGGATCTTACTACGAGCAGTACTTC. This sequence encodes CASSFYTSGSYYEQYF. Full variable domain (remainder filled in from reference TRBV28 and TRBJ2-7): DVKVTQSSRYLVKRTGEKVFLECVQDMDHENMFWYRQDPGLGLRLIYFSYDVKMKEKGDIPEGYSVSREKKERFSLILESASTNQTSMYLCASSFYTSGSYYEQYFGPGTRLTVT.